These T cell receptor beta chains were read from a single sample in a study of blood T cell repertoires in COVID-19. Measured with immunoSEQ multiplex PCR; TCRdb has only the in-frame clones, and not every one. The data hold under 350,000 clones, with 80% to 90% observed a single time. The specimen sequenced was PBMCs or T cells enriched from blood (not recorded which). The receptors come from a middle-aged woman with acute COVID-19. Each CDR3 is given with its conserved first and last residue. A D gene is named only where the DNA matches it firmly. Not all rows give a size; the values are once, few, many and, for expanded clones, a class.

>-|-|TRBJ2-7|TRBV7-2
TGTGCCAGCAGCTTAGAAGGAGGGGGGGCCCACGAGCAGTACTTC
CASSLEGGGAHEQYF
>-|TRBD1|TRBJ2-1|TRBV5-1
TGCGCCAGCAGCTCCACCCCGGGACAGGGGGAAAGTGAGCAGTTCTTC
CASSSTPGQGESEQFF
>-|TRBD2|TRBJ2-1|TRBV9
TGTGCCAGCAGCGTACTAGCGGGGGGCCAAAATGAGCAGTTCTTC
CASSVLAGGQNEQFF
>-|TRBD1|TRBJ1-3|TRBV29-1
TGCAGCGCCGGACAGGGGAGCTCTGGAAACACCATATATTTT
CSAGQGSSGNTIYF
>-|-|TRBJ2-3|TRBV6-2/TRBV6-3
TGTGCCAGCAGCCCTACCAGGGAAACAGATACGCAGTATTTT
CASSPTRETDTQYF
>-|-|TRBJ1-5|TRBV27
TGTGCCAGCAGAGGGACCAGGGGACAGCCCCAGCATTTT
CASRGTRGQPQHF
>-|-|TRBJ1-1|TRBV6-4
TGTGCCAGCAGTGGACGGAGGACCCTAGGGAACACTGAAGCTTTCTTT
CASSGRRTLGNTEAFF
>-|-|TRBJ2-7|TRBV5-1
TGCGCCAGCAGCGCCAGCCCTGGAGAAATCTACGAGCAGTACTTC
CASSASPGEIYEQYF
>-|TRBD1|TRBJ1-4|TRBV19
TGTGCCAGTAGTTCATATGGGACAGGGGTTGAAAAACTGTTTTTT
CASSSYGTGVEKLFF
>-|-|TRBJ2-1|TRBV29-1
TGCAGCGTTCAACGAAGCGGCAATGAGCAGTTCTTC
CSVQRSGNEQFF
>-|-|TRBJ1-2|TRBV5-1
TGCGCCAGCAGCTTGGCACAGGGTCATGGCTACACCTTC
CASSLAQGHGYTF
>once|TRBD2|TRBJ2-1|TRBV7-3
TGTGCCAGCAGCCCCGGACTAGCGGGGGTTGATGAGCAGTTCTTC
CASSPGLAGVDEQFF
>-|-|TRBJ1-4|TRBV11-2
TGTGCCAGCAGCCGTGACAGCGCTAATGAAAAACTGTTTTTT
CASSRDSANEKLFF
>few|TRBD2|TRBJ2-3|TRBV5-1
TGCGCCAGCAGCTTAGGACTAGCGGTTCTCACAGATACGCAGTATTTT
CASSLGLAVLTDTQYF
>-|TRBD1|TRBJ2-1|TRBV19
TGTGCCAGTAGTTTCTCGGGACAGGGGTTCGCCTACAATGAGCAGTTCTTC
CASSFSGQGFAYNEQFF
>-|-|TRBJ2-5|TRBV7-9
TGTGCCAGCAGCTTAGATGGTCCGCGGGCGATAGGGGAGACCCAGTACTTC
CASSLDGPRAIGETQYF
>once|-|TRBJ1-1|TRBV2
TGTGCCAGCAGTGAAGAGGACGGGGGGGTCACTGAAGCTTTCTTT
CASSEEDGGVTEAFF
>-|TRBD1|TRBJ1-2|TRBV9
TGTGCCAGCAGCACCCAAATGACAGGGATCTATGGCTACACCTTC
CASSTQMTGIYGYTF
>-|TRBD1|TRBJ2-1|TRBV3-1/TRBV3-2
TGTGCCAGCAGCCAAGAGGGGACAGCTAACAATGAGCAGTTCTTC
CASSQEGTANNEQFF
>-|TRBD1|TRBJ1-4|TRBV7-9
TGTGCCAGCAGCTTAGGGACAGGGGAGTCAAAACTGTTTTTT
CASSLGTGESKLFF
>-|TRBD2|TRBJ2-5|TRBV5-4
TGTGCCAGCAGCCCTTTGGGAGGGGTGAAGGAGACCCAGTACTTC
CASSPLGGVKETQYF
>-|-|TRBJ1-6|TRBV4-2
TGTGCCAGCAGCCAAGTTATCCAGGCTTATAATTCACCCCTCCACTTT
CASSQVIQAYNSPLHF
>-|TRBD1|TRBJ1-2|TRBV6-5
TGTGCCAGCGGGACAGGGTATCTTAACTATGGCTACACCTTC
CASGTGYLNYGYTF
>-|TRBD2|TRBJ2-7|TRBV4-2
TGTGCCAGCATTAGACTCGGCGGGAGATACTACGAGCAGTACTTC
CASIRLGGRYYEQYF
>-|TRBD1|TRBJ1-5|TRBV20-1
TGCAGTGCTAGTGGGGGACAGGGAACGCCCAAGCCCCAGCATTTT
CSASGGQGTPKPQHF
>once|-|TRBJ1-3|TRBV21-1
TGTGCCAGCAGCAACCGGGAGGGGGCATCATTCGGAAACACCATATATTTT
CASSNREGASFGNTIYF
>-|TRBD1|TRBJ2-5|TRBV28
TGTGCCAGCAGTACGGGGACAGGATTAGAAGAGACCCAGTACTTC
CASSTGTGLEETQYF
>-|-|TRBJ1-1|TRBV11-2
TGTGCCAGCAGCTTTTTGGAGGCTAACACTGAAGCTTTCTTT
CASSFLEANTEAFF
>-|TRBD1|TRBJ2-1|TRBV4-2
TGTGCCAGCAGCCAAGGACAGGGGGCTGTAAATGAGCAGTTCTTC
CASSQGQGAVNEQFF
>-|TRBD1|TRBJ1-4|TRBV28
TGTGCCAGCACCAATACGACAGGGGTTAGGCGGAAACTGTTTTTT
CASTNTTGVRRKLFF
>once|TRBD1|TRBJ2-7|TRBV19
TGTGCCAGTAGCCTGAGGGGACAGGGGTTCAACGAGCAGTACTTC
CASSLRGQGFNEQYF
>-|TRBD2|TRBJ2-5|TRBV11-2
TGTGCCAGCAGCCCGGGGACTAGTGTACTAGAGACCCAGTACTTC
CASSPGTSVLETQYF
>few|-|TRBJ1-2|TRBV12-5
TGTGCTAGTGGTCTGGGACATCTCAACTATGGCTACACCTTC
CASGLGHLNYGYTF
>-|TRBD1|TRBJ1-4|TRBV9
TGTGCCAGCAGCGTTTTCCCCCTCGACAGGGCTAATGAAAAACTGTTTTTT
CASSVFPLDRANEKLFF
>-|TRBD2|TRBJ2-3|TRBV7-8
TGTGCCAGCAGCTTAGCAATAGCGGGGGGATTAGATACGCAGTATTTT
CASSLAIAGGLDTQYF
>-|TRBD1|TRBJ1-4|TRBV19
TGTGCCAGTAGTATAAGCCGGGGACAGGGTGGAAAACTGTTTTTT
CASSISRGQGGKLFF
>-|TRBD1|TRBJ1-1|TRBV7-2
TGTGCCAGCAGCACAAGACCACGGACAGGGTGGGACACTGAAGCTTTCTTT
CASSTRPRTGWDTEAFF
>-|-|TRBJ1-2|TRBV12-3/TRBV12-4
TGTGCCAGCAGTTTAGACAGGAAGGCTGGCTACACCTTC
CASSLDRKAGYTF
>-|-|TRBJ1-5|TRBV5-1
TGCGCCAGCAGCCTTGACACGAGCAATCAGCCCCAGCATTTT
CASSLDTSNQPQHF
>-|TRBD1|TRBJ1-5|TRBV29-1
TGCAGCGTTGCGGGGACAGACCCCAATCAGCCCCAGCATTTT
CSVAGTDPNQPQHF
>-|-|TRBJ1-3|TRBV4-3
TGCGCCAGCAGCCAAGAATTGAGTGGACTTACAGGAAACACCATATATTTT
CASSQELSGLTGNTIYF